This T cell receptor (beta chain) was identified during a study of cytomegalovirus exposure and HLA in healthy donors. Findings and caveats of the study: A later analysis found that most CMV-associated TCR beta chains appeared HLA-restricted. A few chains tied to CMV proved CMV antigen-specific in vitro. Most TCR sequences showed up rarely, but some public TCRs showed up in many donors.

About this clone: Its antigen is unidentified.

Trimming shortened V by 5 bases and J by 8 bases, and 7 bases separated the two germline ends. This CDR3 contains 12 residues. The germline CDR1 and CDR2 sequences are MDHEN and SYDVKM. The PCR ran on 60 Vbeta and 13 Jbeta primers. Under the authors' procedure: Counted up in a later analysis, unique TCR beta chains came to around 80 million, with around 11 million shared. The table came from immunoSEQ multiplex PCR; TCRdb's copy has only in-frame clones and leaves some out. The DNA gave D and trimming, while V, J and clone size come from that table. The data show around 130,000 clones, roughly 75% seen once.

This clonotype was sampled from a man aged 25 to 45 in good health and CMV-seronegative. Sequencing was performed on PBMCs. The rearrangement joins TRBV28 to TRBJ1-6; unclear D gene. The CDR3 sequence: CASSLPDSPLHF. CDR3 in DNA: TGTGCCAGCAGTCTCCCCGATTCACCCCTCCACTTT.